This TCR beta chain was recorded in a study of T cell responses to AZD1222 COVID-19 vaccine. Produced via immunoSEQ multiplex PCR; TCRdb's table is partial and in-frame only. Among 150,000 to 200,000 clones, 85% to 95% were seen once, and the ten largest hold 0.7% to 0.9%. Germline trimming cut 0 bases from V and 10 bases from J; bases unmatched to any gene: 9. The CDR3 length is 15 residues. CDR1 and CDR2 from the germline V gene are MGHRA and YSYEKL. The sample consisted of peripheral blood, taken on day 0 of AZD1222 vaccination. The chain couples TRBV4-1 to TRBJ1-5, with 7 bases fitting TRBD1. The source of this sequence is an adult in good health. The CDR3: CASSQDWTGRDPQHF. DNA of the CDR3: TGCGCCAGCAGCCAAGATTGGACAGGTCGTGATCCCCAGCATTTT.